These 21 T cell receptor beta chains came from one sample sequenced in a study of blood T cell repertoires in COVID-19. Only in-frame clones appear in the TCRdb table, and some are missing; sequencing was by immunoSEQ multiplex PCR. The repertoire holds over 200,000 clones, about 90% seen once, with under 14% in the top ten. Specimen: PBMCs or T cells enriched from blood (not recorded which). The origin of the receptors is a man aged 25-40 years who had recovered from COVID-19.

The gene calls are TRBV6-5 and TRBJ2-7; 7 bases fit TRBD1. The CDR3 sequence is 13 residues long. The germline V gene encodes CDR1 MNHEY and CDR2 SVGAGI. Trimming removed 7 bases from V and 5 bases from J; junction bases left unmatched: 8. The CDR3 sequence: CASIPQTGNEQYF. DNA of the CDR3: TGTGCCAGCATCCCCCAGACAGGGAACGAGCAGTACTTC.

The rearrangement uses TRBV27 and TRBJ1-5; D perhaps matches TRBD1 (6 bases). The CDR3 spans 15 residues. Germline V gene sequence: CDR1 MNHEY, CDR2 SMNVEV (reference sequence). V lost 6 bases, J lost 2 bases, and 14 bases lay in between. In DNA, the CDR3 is TGTGCCAGCAGAACGCAGGGGACGGGCAATCAGCCCCAGCATTTT. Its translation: CASRTQGTGNQPQHF.

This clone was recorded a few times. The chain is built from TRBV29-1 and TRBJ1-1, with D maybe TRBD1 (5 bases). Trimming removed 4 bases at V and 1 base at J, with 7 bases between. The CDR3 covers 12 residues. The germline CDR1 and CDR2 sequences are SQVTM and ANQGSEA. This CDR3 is CSVGQTNTEAFF. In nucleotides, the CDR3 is TGCAGCGTTGGACAGACGAACACTGAAGCTTTCTTT.

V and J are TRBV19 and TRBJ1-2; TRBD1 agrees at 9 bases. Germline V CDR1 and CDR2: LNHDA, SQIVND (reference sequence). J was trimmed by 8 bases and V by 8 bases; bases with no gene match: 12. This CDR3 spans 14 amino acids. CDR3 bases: TGTGCCAGTCGAGTGGGACAGGGATTAGAAGGCTACACCTTC. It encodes CASRVGQGLEGYTF.

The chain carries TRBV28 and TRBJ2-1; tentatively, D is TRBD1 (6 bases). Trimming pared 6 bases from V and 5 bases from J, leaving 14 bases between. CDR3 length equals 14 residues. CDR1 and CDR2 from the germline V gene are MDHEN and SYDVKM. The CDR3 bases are TGTGCCAGCAGCGACCCCCAGGGGAACAATGAGCAGTTCTTC. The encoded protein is CASSDPQGNNEQFF.

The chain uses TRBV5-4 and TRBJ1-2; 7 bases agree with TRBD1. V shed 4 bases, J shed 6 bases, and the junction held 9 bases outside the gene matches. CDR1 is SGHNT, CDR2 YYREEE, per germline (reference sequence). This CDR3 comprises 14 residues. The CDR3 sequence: CASSPDRFRDGYTF. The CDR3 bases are TGTGCCAGCAGCCCGGACAGGTTCCGGGATGGCTACACCTTC.

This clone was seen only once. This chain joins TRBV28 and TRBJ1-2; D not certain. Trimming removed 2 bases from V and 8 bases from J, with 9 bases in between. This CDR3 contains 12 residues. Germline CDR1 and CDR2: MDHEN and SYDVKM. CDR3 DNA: TGTGCCAGCAGTTTACCGGAGAAAGGCTACACCTTC. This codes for CASSLPEKGYTF.

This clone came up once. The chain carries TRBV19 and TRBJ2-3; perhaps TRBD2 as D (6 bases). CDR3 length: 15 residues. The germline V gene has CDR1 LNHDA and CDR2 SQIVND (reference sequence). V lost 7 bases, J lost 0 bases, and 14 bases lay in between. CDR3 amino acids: CASKEGLASTDTQYF. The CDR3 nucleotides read TGTGCCAGTAAGGAGGGACTCGCTAGCACAGATACGCAGTATTTT.

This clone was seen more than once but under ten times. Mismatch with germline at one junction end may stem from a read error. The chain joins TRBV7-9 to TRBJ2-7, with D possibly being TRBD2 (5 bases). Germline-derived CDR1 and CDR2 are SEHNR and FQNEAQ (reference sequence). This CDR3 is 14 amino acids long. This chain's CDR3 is CASSLARGGYEQYF. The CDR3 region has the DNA TGTGCCAGCAGCCTAGCTAGAGGTGGTTACGAGCAGTACTTC.

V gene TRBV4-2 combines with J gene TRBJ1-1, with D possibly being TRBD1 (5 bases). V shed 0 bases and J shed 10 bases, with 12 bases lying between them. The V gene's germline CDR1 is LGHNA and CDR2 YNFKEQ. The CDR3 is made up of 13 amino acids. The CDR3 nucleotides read TGTGCCAGCAGCCAAGACCCAGGGATAGGAGCTTTCTTT. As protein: CASSQDPGIGAFF.

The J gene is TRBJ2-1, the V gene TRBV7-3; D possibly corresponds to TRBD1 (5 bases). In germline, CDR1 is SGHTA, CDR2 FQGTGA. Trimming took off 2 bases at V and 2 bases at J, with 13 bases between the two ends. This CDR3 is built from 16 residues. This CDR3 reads CASSLARALTYNEQFF. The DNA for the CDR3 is TGTGCCAGCAGCTTAGCCAGGGCTCTTACCTACAATGAGCAGTTCTTC.

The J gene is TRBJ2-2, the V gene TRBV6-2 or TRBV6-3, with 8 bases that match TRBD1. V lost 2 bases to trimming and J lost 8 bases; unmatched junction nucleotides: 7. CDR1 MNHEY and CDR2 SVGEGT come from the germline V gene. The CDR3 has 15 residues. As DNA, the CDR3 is TGTGCCAGCAGTTACGAAACTTGGACAGGGGGGGAGCTGTTTTTT. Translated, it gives CASSYETWTGGELFF.

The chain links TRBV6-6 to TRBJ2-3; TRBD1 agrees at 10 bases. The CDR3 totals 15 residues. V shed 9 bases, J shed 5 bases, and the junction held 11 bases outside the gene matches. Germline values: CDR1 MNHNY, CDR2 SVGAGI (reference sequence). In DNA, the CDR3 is TGTGCCAGTTCCGACCGGGACAGGGGACGAGATACGCAGTATTTT. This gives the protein CASSDRDRGRDTQYF.

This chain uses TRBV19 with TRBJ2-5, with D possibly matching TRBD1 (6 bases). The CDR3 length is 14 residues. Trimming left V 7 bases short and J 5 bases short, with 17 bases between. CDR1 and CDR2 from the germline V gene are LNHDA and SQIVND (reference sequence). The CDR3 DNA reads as TGTGCCAGTAAGAAGCCAGGGGTTCCGGAGACCCAGTACTTC. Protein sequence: CASKKPGVPETQYF.

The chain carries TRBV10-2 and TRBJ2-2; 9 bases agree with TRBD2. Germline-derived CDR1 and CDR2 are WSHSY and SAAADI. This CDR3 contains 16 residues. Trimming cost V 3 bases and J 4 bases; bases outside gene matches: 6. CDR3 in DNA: TGCGCCAGCAGTGATTTAGCGGGAGTGGCCACCGGGGAGCTGTTTTTT. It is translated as CASSDLAGVATGELFF.

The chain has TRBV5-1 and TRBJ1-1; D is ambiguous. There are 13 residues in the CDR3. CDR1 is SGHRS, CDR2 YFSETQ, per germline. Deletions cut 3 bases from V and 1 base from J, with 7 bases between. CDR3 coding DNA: TGCGCCAGCAGCTCGCCAGAGAACACTGAAGCTTTCTTT. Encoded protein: CASSSPENTEAFF.

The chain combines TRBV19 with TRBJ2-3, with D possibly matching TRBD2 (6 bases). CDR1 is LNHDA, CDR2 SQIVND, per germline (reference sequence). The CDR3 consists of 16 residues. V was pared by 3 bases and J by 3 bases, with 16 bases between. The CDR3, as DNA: TGTGCCAGTAGTATCCCCAGTCGGGGGACTACAGATACGCAGTATTTT. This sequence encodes CASSIPSRGTTDTQYF.

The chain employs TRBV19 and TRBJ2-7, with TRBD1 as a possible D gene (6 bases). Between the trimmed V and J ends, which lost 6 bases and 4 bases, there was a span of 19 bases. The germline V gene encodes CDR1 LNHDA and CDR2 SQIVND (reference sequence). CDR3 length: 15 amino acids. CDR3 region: CASRGAGDPLYEQYF. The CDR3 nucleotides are TGTGCCAGTAGGGGGGCAGGGGACCCTTTGTACGAGCAGTACTTC.

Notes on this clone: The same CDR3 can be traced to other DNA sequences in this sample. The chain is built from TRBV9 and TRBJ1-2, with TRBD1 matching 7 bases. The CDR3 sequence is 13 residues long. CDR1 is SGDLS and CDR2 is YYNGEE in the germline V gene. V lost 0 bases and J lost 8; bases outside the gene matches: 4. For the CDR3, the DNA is TGTGCCAGCAGCGTAGGGCAGGGGGGAGGCTACACCTTC. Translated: CASSVGQGGGYTF.

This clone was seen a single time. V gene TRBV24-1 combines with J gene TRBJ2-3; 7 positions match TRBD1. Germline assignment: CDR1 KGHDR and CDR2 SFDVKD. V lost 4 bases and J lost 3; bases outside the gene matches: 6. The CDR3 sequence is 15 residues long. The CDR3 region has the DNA TGTGCCACCAGTGACACACAGGGGTTGACAGATACGCAGTATTTT. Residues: CATSDTQGLTDTQYF.

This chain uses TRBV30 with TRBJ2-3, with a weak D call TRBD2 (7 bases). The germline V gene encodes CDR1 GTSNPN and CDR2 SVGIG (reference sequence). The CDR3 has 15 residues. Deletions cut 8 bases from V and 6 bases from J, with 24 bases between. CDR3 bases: TGTGCCCGCCGAAGTGGGGGGGGCCCCCTCGATACGCAGTATTTT. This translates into CARRSGGGPLDTQYF.